This is a list of T cell receptor beta chains from one sample in a study of blood T cell repertoires in COVID-19. Clones were sequenced by immunoSEQ multiplex PCR, and TCRdb holds only the in-frame ones, with some missing. Of roughly 100,000 clones listed, around 80% are singletons. The material sequenced was peripheral blood. The source is a man aged 60 to 75 with active or convalescent COVID-19. Each CDR3 is given with its conserved first and last residue. A D gene is named only where the DNA matches it firmly. The size of a clone is reported for some rows only, either as once, few or many, or as a class for expanded clones.

D gene,clone size,J gene,V gene,CDR3 DNA,CDR3 protein
-,-,TRBJ1-3,TRBV27,TGTGCCAGCAGTTTAAGCGATGCTGGAAACACCATATATTTT,CASSLSDAGNTIYF
TRBD1,few,TRBJ1-1,TRBV7-2,TGTGCCAGCAGCCCAGGACAGGGAGGCACTGAAGCTTTCTTT,CASSPGQGGTEAFF
-,few,TRBJ2-1,TRBV5-1,TGCGCCAGCAGCTTGTCCCCTCAGGGAGGTAATTGGAATGAGCAGTTCTTC,CASSLSPQGGNWNEQFF
TRBD2,-,TRBJ2-4,TRBV3-1/TRBV3-2,TGTGCCAGCAGCCACGGACTAGCCCAAGCATTTCAGTACTTC,CASSHGLAQAFQYF
TRBD2,-,TRBJ2-1,TRBV19,TGTGCCAGTAGCAGAACGGGACTAGCGGGAATCAATGAGCAGTTCTTC,CASSRTGLAGINEQFF
TRBD1,many,TRBJ1-5,TRBV5-5,TGTGCCAGCAGCCGGACAGGGGGAAATCAGCCCCAGCATTTT,CASSRTGGNQPQHF
TRBD2,-,TRBJ2-7,TRBV10-1,TGCGCCAGAAAAGCGGGGGGTTTCCGCCAGTACTTC,CARKAGGFRQYF
-,-,TRBJ1-5,TRBV30,TGTGCCTGGAGTTTAAAACGTTCGGGACTTCCGAAGGGGCAGCCCCAGCATTTT,CAWSLKRSGLPKGQPQHF
TRBD1,-,TRBJ2-7,TRBV7-2,TGTGCCAGCAGCTTAGCCGGCAGGGGGCAGGGCGAGCAGTACTTC,CASSLAGRGQGEQYF
TRBD2,once,TRBJ2-1,TRBV5-1,TGCGCCAGCAGCTACTATGGACTAGCGGGAGAGGGTGAGCAGTTCTTC,CASSYYGLAGEGEQFF
TRBD2,few,TRBJ2-1,TRBV9,TGTGCCAGCAGCGTAGCGGGAGTGGGGGGGAATGAGCAGTTCTTC,CASSVAGVGGNEQFF
TRBD2,-,TRBJ2-3,TRBV14,TGTGCCAGCAGCCTCTCTAGCGGGAGTCGAGGTACGCAGTATTTT,CASSLSSGSRGTQYF
-,-,TRBJ1-1,TRBV30,TGTGCCTGGAAGTTCAGCACTGAAGCTTTCTTT,CAWKFSTEAFF
-,-,TRBJ2-7,TRBV9,TGTGCCAGCAGCCCCCCTACAGCCAATTACGAGCAGTACTTC,CASSPPTANYEQYF
-,-,TRBJ2-2,TRBV5-6,TGTGCCAGCACGAGGTCGCCGGAATGGACCGGGGAGCTGTTTTTT,CASTRSPEWTGELFF
-,-,TRBJ1-2,TRBV7-2,TGTGCCAGCAGCTTAGGGTCGGGGGGGGCAGGATATGGCTACACCTTC,CASSLGSGGAGYGYTF
TRBD1,-,TRBJ2-5,TRBV6-5,TGTGCCAGCAGGCTACAGGGGAGTGGAGAGACCCAGTACTTC,CASRLQGSGETQYF
TRBD2,-,TRBJ2-3,TRBV4-1,TGCGCCAGCAGCCAAGCACTCTTTGGACTAGCGGGGGACCCCACAGATACGCAGTATTTT,CASSQALFGLAGDPTDTQYF
-,-,TRBJ2-1,TRBV6-5,TGTGCCAGCAGTTTAGGACAGAGCTCCTACAATGAGCAGTTCTTC,CASSLGQSSYNEQFF
-,-,TRBJ1-1,TRBV7-8,TGTGCCAGCAGCTTAGTTGCGAGCACTGAAGCTTTCTTT,CASSLVASTEAFF
TRBD1,-,TRBJ1-5,TRBV5-1,TGCGCCAGCAGACCGACAGGGGAGGACAATCAGCCCCAGCATTTT,CASRPTGEDNQPQHF